This is a list of T cell receptor beta chains from one sample in a study of blood T cell repertoires in COVID-19. The table came from immunoSEQ multiplex PCR; TCRdb's copy has only in-frame clones and leaves some out. The sample lists some 200,000 clones, 82% occurring once. Sequenced input: PBMCs or T cells enriched from blood (not recorded which). These receptors were taken from a woman aged 55-69 years with acute COVID-19. The CDR3 runs from the conserved cysteine through the conserved F or W. D genes are given only for firm matches. Clone size is not always given. Where it is, it says once, few, many or a class for expanded clones.

abundance,d_gene,v_gene,j_gene,CDR3nt,CDR3aa
.,.,TRBV4-3,TRBJ2-1,TGCGCCAGCAGCCAAGGACTGATCTACAATGAGCAGTTCTTC,CASSQGLIYNEQFF
once,.,TRBV18,TRBJ1-2,TGTGCCAGCTCACCGGAGGCTCTGAATGGCTACACCTTC,CASSPEALNGYTF
.,.,TRBV12-3/TRBV12-4,TRBJ2-7,TGTGCCAGCAGTCCTCAGGCGGGGAACGAGCAGTACTTC,CASSPQAGNEQYF
.,.,TRBV7-2,TRBJ2-7,TGTGCCAGCACTCCATTAGAGGGATGGGAGCAGTACTTC,CASTPLEGWEQYF
once,.,TRBV30,TRBJ2-7,TGTGCCTGGGGGACAACACTTACCCACGAGCAGTACTTC,CAWGTTLTHEQYF
.,.,TRBV7-2,TRBJ2-5,TGTGCCAGCAGCAGGAGACTAGTCTGGGAGACCCAGTACTTC,CASSRRLVWETQYF
.,TRBD2,TRBV10-1,TRBJ2-7,TGCGCCAGCGGGACTAGCGGGAGTTACGAGCAGTACTTC,CASGTSGSYEQYF
.,.,TRBV9,TRBJ1-2,TGTGCCAGCAGCGTAGACGGGAGAAACTATGGCTACACCTTC,CASSVDGRNYGYTF
few,.,TRBV7-2,TRBJ1-4,TGTGCCAGCAGCTTCGAGTCGGGGGAAAAACTGTTTTTT,CASSFESGEKLFF
.,.,TRBV3-1/TRBV3-2,TRBJ2-7,TGTGCCAGCAGCCAGTCGGAGGGGTACGAGCAGTACTTC,CASSQSEGYEQYF
few,.,TRBV7-8,TRBJ1-5,TGTGCCAGCAGCTTCACAGGGCGGGGGGAATATAGCAATCAGCCCCAGCATTTT,CASSFTGRGEYSNQPQHF
.,.,TRBV30,TRBJ1-6,TGTGCCTGGAGTGTATCCCGGTCTCCCTATAATTCACCCCTCCACTTT,CAWSVSRSPYNSPLHF
.,TRBD1,TRBV7-2,TRBJ2-3,TGTGCCAGCAGTTCCCAGGGGGTTCCCACAGATACGCAGTATTTT,CASSSQGVPTDTQYF
.,.,TRBV28,TRBJ2-3,TGTGCCAGCAGTCGTACGTCAGGGCGGAATACGCAGTATTTT,CASSRTSGRNTQYF
.,.,TRBV6-5,TRBJ2-5,TGTGCCAGCAGTCCTCAACTAGGAGAGGGAGAGACCCAGTACTTC,CASSPQLGEGETQYF
.,TRBD1,TRBV3-1/TRBV3-2,TRBJ1-3,TGTGCCAGCAGCCAAGAACTTCGAGAAGGGGGCCCAGGCTCTGGAAACACCATATATTTT,CASSQELREGGPGSGNTIYF
.,.,TRBV27,TRBJ2-3,TGTGCCAGCAGCCGAAGGTGGACTCCCCTTCGCCCCACGATCCATACGCAGTATTTT,CASSRRWTPLRPTIHTQYF
once,.,TRBV30,TRBJ1-4,TGTGCCTGGAGTGTACGGGAAAAACTGTTTTTT,CAWSVREKLFF
.,TRBD2,TRBV5-4,TRBJ2-3,TGTGCCAGCAGCACAGAGCGGGGAACAGATACGCAGTATTTT,CASSTERGTDTQYF
.,.,TRBV19,TRBJ2-5,TGTGCCAGTAGTATAGGACAGCCCCAAGAGACCCAGTACTTC,CASSIGQPQETQYF
.,.,TRBV7-9,TRBJ1-2,TGTGCCAGCAGCTCCGGGAATTTGGCCTATGGCTACACCTTC,CASSSGNLAYGYTF
.,TRBD1,TRBV10-2,TRBJ1-1,TGCGCCAGCACTGGACAGGCTAGGACTGAAGCTTTCTTT,CASTGQARTEAFF
.,.,TRBV7-2,TRBJ2-7,TGTGCCAGCAGCTTAGCGCGGCACAACGAGCAGTACTTC,CASSLARHNEQYF
.,.,TRBV7-9,TRBJ2-3,TGTGCCCGGACTCAAATCCGTAGCACAGATACGCAGTATTTT,CARTQIRSTDTQYF
.,TRBD1,TRBV5-4,TRBJ1-1,TGTGCCAGCAGCCCCAGGGGGGACGACACTGAAGCTTTCTTT,CASSPRGDDTEAFF
.,TRBD1,TRBV5-6,TRBJ1-5,TGTGCCAGCAGCTTGGCCCAGGGGGTGGTTCAGCCCCAGCATTTT,CASSLAQGVVQPQHF
.,TRBD1,TRBV6-2/TRBV6-3,TRBJ1-2,TGTGCCAGCAGTCCCCGGGACAGGGGCTATGGCTACACCTTC,CASSPRDRGYGYTF
once,.,TRBV24-1,TRBJ2-1,TGTGCCACCAGTGACTTTGCCTCAGGGAATGAGCAGTTCTTC,CATSDFASGNEQFF
.,TRBD1,TRBV5-1,TRBJ1-4,TGCGCCAGCAGCTCAGAACCCGGGACAGGAGAAAAACTGTTTTTT,CASSSEPGTGEKLFF
.,.,TRBV19,TRBJ1-2,TGTGCCAGTAGTACCAATCCGGCTAGGTTCGACTATGGCTACACCTTC,CASSTNPARFDYGYTF
.,.,TRBV19,TRBJ1-4,TGTGCCAGTACTCGACAGCTTAATGAAAAACTGTTTTTT,CASTRQLNEKLFF
.,.,TRBV30,TRBJ1-2,TGTGCCTGGAGTGCTACAGGGTTAGAGTCTGGCTACACCTTC,CAWSATGLESGYTF
.,.,TRBV10-1,TRBJ1-2,TGCGCCAGCAGTGAGTCGGGGACATTAGGCTACACCTTC,CASSESGTLGYTF
.,TRBD1,TRBV2,TRBJ1-2,TGTGCCAGCAGGGAGCTCCAGGGGGCGCGTGGCTACACCTTC,CASRELQGARGYTF
.,TRBD2,TRBV6-2/TRBV6-3,TRBJ2-1,TGTGCCAGCAGTCGACTAGCGGTCTCCTACAATGAGCAGTTCTTC,CASSRLAVSYNEQFF
.,.,TRBV11-2,TRBJ1-1,TGTGCCAGCAGCTTTCGGGTCAGGGGCACTGAAGCTTTCTTT,CASSFRVRGTEAFF
.,.,TRBV7-9,TRBJ2-5,TGTGCCAGCAGCTCCCCCCGGACTCCTAAAGAGACCCAGTACTTC,CASSSPRTPKETQYF
few,TRBD1,TRBV2,TRBJ1-2,TGTGCCAGCAGTCTGACAGGGGGTCGTGGCTACACCTTC,CASSLTGGRGYTF
.,TRBD1,TRBV30,TRBJ2-4,TGTGCCTGGTCCGGGACAGGAGATTCTTTAGCCAAAAACATTCAGTACTTC,CAWSGTGDSLAKNIQYF
few,.,TRBV5-4,TRBJ2-1,TGTGCCAGCAGCTTTTCGGGTACTGAGCAGTTCTTC,CASSFSGTEQFF
.,.,TRBV4-3,TRBJ2-1,TGCGCCAGCAGCCAAGCCAGGGCCCTCTACAATGAGCAGTTCTTC,CASSQARALYNEQFF
.,.,TRBV5-5,TRBJ1-2,TGTGCCAGCAGCTTGGCCGGGTCGGACTATGGCTACACCTTC,CASSLAGSDYGYTF
.,.,TRBV5-4,TRBJ2-3,TGTGCCAGCAGCTCTCAAACAAACACCAGGGCCGGGGATACGCAGTATTTT,CASSSQTNTRAGDTQYF
medium-sized,.,TRBV5-1,TRBJ2-1,TGCGCCAGCAGCCCGGGCCATACAGGGAATGAGCAGTTCTTC,CASSPGHTGNEQFF
.,TRBD2,TRBV2,TRBJ2-1,TGTGCCAGCAGCGGGGGACGGGAGGGCCGCGATGAGCAGTTCTTC,CASSGGREGRDEQFF
.,TRBD1,TRBV6-5,TRBJ2-3,TGTGCCAGCAGAGTGACAGGGGATAACACAGATACGCAGTATTTT,CASRVTGDNTDTQYF
.,TRBD1,TRBV7-2,TRBJ1-6,TGTGCCAGCAGCTTACGACAGGGAGGAGCCCTCCACTTT,CASSLRQGGALHF
.,.,TRBV7-9,TRBJ2-7,TGTGCCAGCAGCTTCGAGGACAGATACGAGCAGTACTTC,CASSFEDRYEQYF
.,.,TRBV5-8,TRBJ2-3,TGTGCCAGTTCCAAGCACCGAGGGTCAGATACGCAGTATTTT,CASSKHRGSDTQYF
.,.,TRBV6-5,TRBJ2-7,TGTGCCAGCAGTTACTCGCAGGGGCTCCACGAGCAGTACTTC,CASSYSQGLHEQYF
.,.,TRBV6-2/TRBV6-3,TRBJ2-3,TGTGCCAGCAGCCCCAATGACTTCACAGATACGCAGTATTTT,CASSPNDFTDTQYF
.,TRBD2,TRBV9,TRBJ2-1,TGTGCCAGCAGTCCCCCCGGGACTAGCGGGATGAAAAATGAGCAGTTCTTC,CASSPPGTSGMKNEQFF
.,.,TRBV19,TRBJ2-1,TGTGCCAGTAGTCCCCAGGGTGCGGTCAAAGCCAATGAGCAGTTCTTC,CASSPQGAVKANEQFF
.,.,TRBV6-5,TRBJ1-2,TGTGCCAGCAGTTACTCGGAGGGTAAAGGCTACACCTTC,CASSYSEGKGYTF